One and the same sample provided the 14 T cell receptor beta chains below, sequenced in a study of blood T cell repertoires in COVID-19. Only in-frame clones appear in the TCRdb table, and some are missing; sequencing was by immunoSEQ multiplex PCR. The sample yields roughly 250,000 clones, 88% seen once. Source material: PBMCs or T cells enriched from blood (not recorded which). Receptor source: a middle-aged woman who had been exposed to COVID-19.

J is TRBJ1-4 and V is TRBV6-5; tentative D call: TRBD1 (5 bases). The germline CDR1 and CDR2 sequences are MNHEY and SVGAGI. Trimming took off 6 bases at V and 8 bases at J, with 16 bases between the two ends. The CDR3 is made up of 14 amino acids. For the CDR3, the DNA is TGTGCCAGCAGGAGCGGAGGGGCAACGGAAAAACTGTTTTTT. Amino acids: CASRSGGATEKLFF.

The genes are TRBV30 and TRBJ1-5, with no clear D. V lost 0 bases to trimming and J lost 0 bases, with 9 bases between them. Germline V CDR1 and CDR2: GTSNPN, SVGIG (reference sequence). This CDR3 contains 15 residues. The CDR3: CAWSVRDYSNQPQHF. The CDR3 bases are TGTGCCTGGAGTGTGAGAGACTATAGCAATCAGCCCCAGCATTTT.

The chain carries TRBV7-2 and TRBJ1-5; D gene unclear. The CDR3 length is 17 residues. V lost 1 base to trimming and J lost 0 bases, with 13 bases between them. Germline values: CDR1 SGHTA, CDR2 FQGNSA. Here the CDR3 reads CASSLDSRTYSNQPQHF. The CDR3 DNA follows: TGTGCCAGCAGCTTAGACAGCCGCACCTATAGCAATCAGCCCCAGCATTTT.

The chain links TRBV19 to TRBJ1-2, with D hard to call. The germline V and J ends were trimmed by 5 bases and 8 bases, with 12 bases remaining between them. Germline CDR1 reads LNHDA; CDR2 reads SQIVND (reference sequence). The CDR3 sequence is 12 residues long. The CDR3 sequence: CASSVVGYGYTF. DNA of the CDR3: TGTGCCAGTAGTGTTGTCGGGTACGGCTACACCTTC.

This sequence joins TRBV7-9 and TRBJ2-1; 8 positions agree with TRBD2. J lost 15 bases, V lost 5 bases, and 9 bases had no gene match. This CDR3 is 12 amino acids long. Germline V gene sequence: CDR1 SEHNR, CDR2 FQNEAQ (reference sequence). The DNA for the CDR3 is TGTGCCAGCAGCCGGACTAGCTCGGGGGGGTTCTTC. This gives the protein CASSRTSSGGFF. Full variable domain (rest looked up from reference TRBV7-9 and TRBJ2-1): DTGVSQNPRHKITKRGQNVTFRCDPISEHNRLYWYRQTLGQGPEFLTYFQNEAQLEKSRLLSDRFSAERPKGSFSTLEIQRTEQGDSAMYLCASSRTSSGGFFGPGTRLTVL.

This clone was observed once. The DNA of the CDR3 is TGTGCCAGTAAGGCGGCCTCTAGCACAGATACGCAGTATTTT. This translates into CASKAASSTDTQYF. This rearrangement joins TRBV19 to TRBJ2-3; D not certain. This CDR3 has 14 residues. V was cut by 7 bases and J by 0 bases, with 11 bases left in between. In germline, CDR1 is LNHDA, CDR2 SQIVND (reference sequence).

The rearrangement joins TRBV7-9 to TRBJ1-2, with 10 positions matching TRBD1. This CDR3 comprises 15 residues. Germline CDR1 reads SEHNR; CDR2 reads FQNEAQ (reference sequence). Germline trimming cut 1 base from V and 5 bases from J; bases unmatched to any gene: 4. The DNA for the CDR3 is TGTGCCAGCAGCTTAGGGACAGGGGGTTATTATGGCTACACCTTC. Translation: CASSLGTGGYYGYTF.

This CDR3 is CASSKGGATNEKLFF. In DNA, the CDR3 is TGTGCCAGCAGCAAGGGGGGGGCAACTAATGAAAAACTGTTTTTT. The rearrangement links TRBV21-1 to TRBJ1-4. TRBV21-1 is given as a pseudogene. The CDR3 runs 15 residues.

This chain links TRBV29-1 with TRBJ1-1; D is unclear. V shed 6 bases and J shed 2 bases, with 13 bases lying between them. CDR3 length: 13 amino acids. Germline V gene lookup returns CDR1 SQVTM and CDR2 ANQGSEA. CDR3 in DNA: TGCAGCGTAGCCGGGAGGTTCAACACTGAAGCTTTCTTT. It translates to CSVAGRFNTEAFF.

The chain couples TRBV7-9 to TRBJ2-7; D gene uncertain. CDR3 length: 13 residues. V gave up 5 bases and J gave up 1 base, with 9 bases separating them. CDR1 and CDR2 from the germline V gene are SEHNR and FQNEAQ (reference sequence). CDR3 sequence reads: CASSPSQSYEQYV. The DNA of the CDR3 is TGTGCCAGCAGCCCGAGCCAATCCTACGAGCAGTACGTC.

The V call is TRBV14, the J call TRBJ2-7, with unresolved D. The germline CDR1 and CDR2 sequences are SGHDN and FVKESK. Trimming removed 9 bases from V and 4 bases from J, with 16 bases in between. The CDR3 covers 13 residues. The CDR3 is CASSPGVGYEQYF. The CDR3 DNA reads as TGTGCCAGTTCTCCGGGTGTGGGTTACGAGCAGTACTTC. The full variable domain, completed using reference TRBV14 and TRBJ2-7, is EAGVTQFPSHSVIEKGQTVTLRCDPISGHDNLYWYRRVMGKEIKFLLHFVKESKQDESGMPNNRFLAERTGGTYSTLKVQPAELEDSGVYFCASSPGVGYEQYFGPGTRLTVT.

This clone was observed once. The chain couples TRBV28 to TRBJ2-7; D might be TRBD2 (6 bases). With 7 bases removed from V and 3 bases from J, the gap between germline ends came to 16 bases. There are 14 residues in the CDR3. In germline, CDR1 is MDHEN, CDR2 SYDVKM. The DNA for the CDR3 is TGTGCCAGCAACCGGTGGCAGGGAGGCTACGAGCAGTACGTC. Residues: CASNRWQGGYEQYV.

The genes are TRBV2 and TRBJ1-3; 7 bases agree with TRBD1. The CDR3 loop spans 17 amino acids. Germline loops: CDR1 SNHLY, CDR2 FYNNEI. The V segment lost 3 bases and the J segment 0 bases; nucleotides outside the gene matches: 8. The CDR3 loop reads CASSEARTGRSGNTIYF. In nucleotides, the CDR3 is TGTGCCAGCAGTGAGGCCCGGACAGGACGCTCTGGAAACACCATATATTTT.

The genes are TRBV7-2 and TRBJ1-3; D remains ambiguous. The CDR3 is made up of 12 amino acids. V shed 8 bases and J shed 0 bases, with 5 bases lying between them. Looked up from germline, CDR1 is SGHTA and CDR2 is FQGNSA. In nucleotides, the CDR3 is TGTGCCAGCTCGTACTCTGGAAACACCATATATTTT. This encodes CASSYSGNTIYF.